This T cell receptor (beta chain) originates from a study of HIV-infected children after antiretroviral therapy interruption. Study information: Continuous-treatment children had median age roughly 8 years, interruption 9 to 10 years. For the interruption arm, samples span week 0 through about 3 years after study end. Weeks 0, 48 and 150 were sampled under continuous treatment.

A 3' RACE protocol on RNA, with unique molecular identifiers, produced the TCR library. From the 3' RACE reads, TCRdb called clonotypes with MiXCR, one entry per CDR3 protein. The sample holds about 15,000 distinct CDR3 sequences; roughly 3.4% are singletons and the top ten take over 4.5%. This clonotype was observed many times. Specified treatment: PENTA 11 planned treatment interruption arm or continuous ART arm. At least 24 weeks of at least three-drug ART, in children 2 to 15 years. Looked up from germline, CDR1 is SEHNR and CDR2 is FQNEAQ (reference sequence). CDR3 length: 13 residues. V was trimmed by 1 base and J by 6 bases, leaving 9 bases between them.

This rearrangement joins TRBV7-9 to TRBJ1-1, with D possibly TRBD1 on 5 matching bases. Sequences were derived from CD45RA+ CD4+ T cells from PBMCs, sampled from a donor given antiretroviral therapy, either interrupted or continuous. Stated subset: naive CD4+ CD45RA+ CD45RO- T cells. The sequence derives from a child aged 2-17 years with HIV. The CDR3 bases are TGTGCCAGCAGCTTAGTAGGGGTCGCTGAAGCTTTCTTT. Translated: CASSLVGVAEAFF.